The 30 T cell receptor beta chains below were found in one sample sequenced in a study of blood T cell repertoires in COVID-19. Data came from immunoSEQ multiplex PCR; TCRdb stores just in-frame clones and leaves some out. The sample contains about 440,000 clones, 87% of which appear only once. Material for sequencing was PBMCs or T cells enriched from blood (not recorded which). Receptors were obtained from a woman younger than 35 with acute COVID-19.

This chain connects TRBV27 to TRBJ1-5; possibly TRBD1 for D (6 bases). The CDR3 runs to 14 residues. Germline loops: CDR1 MNHEY, CDR2 SMNVEV (reference sequence). Trimming took off 6 bases at V and 5 bases at J, with 14 bases between the two ends. CDR3 nucleotides: TGTGCCAGCAGGGGCACAGGGTATGATCAGCCCCAGCATTTT. Its protein product is CASRGTGYDQPQHF.

The V call is TRBV5-8, the J call TRBJ1-5; 7 bases are a match to TRBD1. This CDR3 comprises 16 residues. The V and J ends lost 3 bases and 6 bases, in that order; junction bases with no gene match: 12. Germline CDR1 is SGHTS and CDR2 is YDEGEE. The CDR3 coding sequence is TGTGCCAGCAGCTCAGAAACAGGGGCTGAGGGTCAGCCCCAGCATTTT. Protein: CASSSETGAEGQPQHF.

The chain uses TRBV19 and TRBJ1-2, with D maybe TRBD1 (6 bases). V lost 9 bases and J lost 9, with 17 bases in between. This CDR3 contains 12 residues. Per the germline V gene, CDR1 is LNHDA and CDR2 is SQIVND (reference sequence). In nucleotides, the CDR3 is TGTGCCAGCTACACCAACAGGGTCAGCTACACCTTC. Its translation: CASYTNRVSYTF.

The chain recombines TRBV7-9 with TRBJ2-7, with 7 positions matching TRBD2. The CDR3 contains 15 residues. The germline V gene has CDR1 SEHNR and CDR2 FQNEAQ (reference sequence). The V gene end was trimmed by 5 bases and the J gene end by 1 base; junction bases not matched to a gene: 8. This CDR3 reads CASSPSSGPSYEQYF. For the CDR3, the DNA is TGTGCCAGCAGCCCGAGTAGCGGGCCTTCCTACGAGCAGTACTTC.

This clone was recorded once. The chain couples TRBV7-8 to TRBJ2-7, with 8 bases fitting TRBD2. The V gene end was trimmed by 1 base and the J gene end by 4 bases; junction bases not matched to a gene: 6. Looked up from germline, CDR1 is SGHVS and CDR2 is FQNEAQ. The CDR3 is made up of 15 amino acids. The CDR3 region has the DNA TGTGCCAGCAGCTTAGGGGCGGGAGGAAGATACGAGCAGTACTTC. Translation: CASSLGAGGRYEQYF.

This clone was detected a few times. This chain uses TRBV27 with TRBJ1-5; possible D gene TRBD1, 6 bases. The CDR3 is 14 residues long. The germline V and J ends were trimmed by 5 bases and 2 bases, with 10 bases remaining between them. CDR1 and CDR2 (germline): MNHEY, SMNVEV (reference sequence). The chain's CDR3 is CASSLTGRNQPQHF. For the CDR3, the DNA is TGTGCCAGCAGTCTCACAGGGCGCAATCAGCCCCAGCATTTT.

The rearrangement joins TRBV16 to TRBJ1-1, with a possible D match to TRBD1 (5 bases). V was clipped by 0 bases and J by 1 base, with 6 bases between them. Germline V gives CDR1 KGHSY, CDR2 FQNENV. The CDR3 is 14 amino acids. The CDR3 DNA reads TGTGCCAGCAGCCAATCCAGGGCGAACACTGAAGCTTTCTTT. It codes for CASSQSRANTEAFF.

Written as DNA, the CDR3 is TGTGCCATCCAGGGGTCTGAGAACGAGCAGTACTTC. It is translated as CAIQGSENEQYF. The chain has TRBV10-3 and TRBJ2-7; TRBD1 is a possible D gene (6 bases). Germline CDR1 and CDR2: ENHRY and SYGVKD. Trimming left V 8 bases short and J 5 bases short, with 13 bases between. CDR3 length equals 12 residues.

J is TRBJ1-2 and V is TRBV11-2; maybe TRBD1 (5 bases). CDR1 and CDR2 from the germline V gene are SGHAT and FQNNGV. V was clipped by 1 base and J by 4 bases, with 7 bases between them. The CDR3 loop spans 13 amino acids. In DNA, the CDR3 is TGTGCCAGCAGCTTAGGGACACTCTATGGCTACACCTTC. Protein product: CASSLGTLYGYTF.

The chain recombines TRBV5-8 with TRBJ2-2, with TRBD2 matching over 8 bases. The CDR3 length is 17 residues. V dropped 1 base and J dropped 3; count of bases not matched to a gene: 8. Germline V gene sequence: CDR1 SGHTS, CDR2 YDEGEE. CDR3 sequence reads: CASSLLSGTRDTGELFF. CDR3 nucleotides: TGTGCCAGCAGCTTGTTGTCCGGGACTAGGGACACCGGGGAGCTGTTTTTT.

This clone has at least ten counts. Other DNA sequences from this sample encode an identical CDR3 as well. The rearrangement joins TRBV2 to TRBJ2-3; 7 bases agree with TRBD2. CDR3 length: 14 residues. Trimming at V came to 7 bases and at J to 2 bases, leaving 6 bases not matched to a gene. Germline CDR1 SNHLY, CDR2 FYNNEI. CDR3 DNA sequence: TGTGCCAGCACCAGCGGGAATTACACAGATACGCAGTATTTT. This translates into CASTSGNYTDTQYF. The full variable domain, its missing parts supplied by reference TRBV2 and TRBJ2-3, is EPEVTQTPSHQVTQMGQEVILRCVPISNHLYFYWYRQILGQKVEFLVSFYNNEISEKSEIFDDQFSVERPDGSNFTLKIRSTKLEDSAMYFCASTSGNYTDTQYFGPGTRLTVL.

The rearrangement uses TRBV27 and TRBJ2-1; TRBD2 matches 9 bases. The junction had 9 bases not matched to a gene; V was cut back by 6 bases and J by 12 bases. CDR1 MNHEY and CDR2 SMNVEV come from the germline V gene (reference sequence). The CDR3 has 13 amino acids. The CDR3 sequence is CASSLGLAIWQFF. In DNA, the CDR3 is TGTGCCAGCAGCCTCGGACTAGCGATTTGGCAGTTCTTC.

The rearrangement joins TRBV9 to TRBJ2-1, with 7 nucleotides matching TRBD2. V lost 0 bases and J lost 10; bases outside the gene matches: 7. The CDR3 has 14 amino acids. Germline lookup yields CDR1 SGDLS and CDR2 YYNGEE. The CDR3: CASSVGGTTVEQFF. The CDR3 nucleotides read TGTGCCAGCAGCGTAGGAGGGACTACCGTCGAGCAGTTCTTC.

The chain joins TRBV6-5 to TRBJ2-7; 12 positions match TRBD2. The CDR3 covers 15 residues. CDR1 is MNHEY and CDR2 is SVGAGI in the germline V gene. V lost 7 bases and J lost 6; bases outside the gene matches: 10. The DNA of the CDR3 is TGTGCCAGCATAACTAGCGGGGGGACGTACGGCGAGCAGTACTTC. It encodes CASITSGGTYGEQYF.

This clone was observed once. This chain joins TRBV29-1 and TRBJ2-7; TRBD1 matches 9 bases. CDR1 SQVTM and CDR2 ANQGSEA come from the germline V gene. With V trimmed by 4 bases and J by 0 bases, 1 base remained unmatched. This CDR3 has 13 amino acids. CDR3 sequence: CSVVDRGSYEQYF. The CDR3 region has the DNA TGCAGCGTTGTGGACAGGGGCTCCTACGAGCAGTACTTC.

V is TRBV27 and J is TRBJ1-2; no definite D call. The CDR3 contains 14 residues. Germline CDR1 is MNHEY and CDR2 is SMNVEV (reference sequence). Trimming cost V 2 bases and J 1 base, with 8 bases left between them. CDR3 DNA: TGTGCCAGCAGTTTAATAGGGAGTAACTATGGCTACACCTTC. Translated, it gives CASSLIGSNYGYTF.

V is TRBV5-4 and J is TRBJ1-4; TRBD1 agrees at 8 bases. V lost 2 bases and J lost 5; bases outside the gene matches: 5. This CDR3 has 15 residues. Germline CDR1 reads SGHNT; CDR2 reads YYREEE (reference sequence). The DNA of the CDR3 is TGTGCCAGCAGCTTTACAGGGGGTTTAAATGAAAAACTGTTTTTT. Protein product: CASSFTGGLNEKLFF. Using reference TRBV5-4 and TRBJ1-4 for the parts outside the CDR3, the full variable domain is ETGVTQSPTHLIKTRGQQVTLRCSSQSGHNTVSWYQQALGQGPQFIFQYYREEENGRGNFPPRFSGLQFPNYSSELNVNALELDDSALYLCASSFTGGLNEKLFFGSGTQLSVL.

J is TRBJ1-5 and V is TRBV7-2; no clear D gene. Germline V gene data show CDR1 as SGHTA and CDR2 as FQGNSA. With 1 base removed from V and 5 bases from J, the gap between germline ends came to 6 bases. This CDR3 contains 13 residues. CDR3 coding DNA: TGTGCCAGCAGCTTAGAGCCGGATCAGCCCCAGCATTTT. Its translation is CASSLEPDQPQHF.

The V gene is TRBV5-1, the J gene TRBJ1-5; 7 bases agree with TRBD1. J gave up 3 bases and V 0 bases, and 3 bases lay outside the gene matches. CDR1 is SGHRS and CDR2 is YFSETQ in the germline V gene. The CDR3 extends over 15 amino acids. The CDR3, as DNA: TGCGCCAGCAGCTTGGACGGGACAGTCAATCAGCCCCAGCATTTT. This gives the protein CASSLDGTVNQPQHF.

This clone has at least ten counts. This chain joins TRBV7-7 and TRBJ2-1, with 14 bases that match TRBD2. The CDR3 consists of 17 residues. Germline values: CDR1 SSHAT, CDR2 FNYEAQ (reference sequence). V was clipped by 5 bases and J by 5 bases; unmatched bases: 8. The CDR3 region is CASSRKGLAGVNNEQFF. CDR3 DNA: TGTGCCAGCAGCCGGAAGGGACTAGCGGGAGTAAACAATGAGCAGTTCTTC.

This chain uses TRBV30 with TRBJ2-7; 8 bases are shared with TRBD1. The germline V gene encodes CDR1 GTSNPN and CDR2 SVGIG (reference sequence). The trim removed 5 bases at V and 4 bases at J, leaving 7 bases unmatched. The CDR3 sequence is 13 residues long. CDR3: CAWVGQGWYEQYF. CDR3 nucleotide sequence: TGTGCCTGGGTAGGACAGGGTTGGTACGAGCAGTACTTC.

The V and J genes are TRBV12-5 and TRBJ1-2; D perhaps matches TRBD1 (6 bases). The ends were cut back, 5 bases at V and 8 bases at J, with 21 bases in the middle. The CDR3 is 15 residues long. Germline values: CDR1 LGHNT, CDR2 FRNRAP. As DNA, the CDR3 is TGTGCTAGTGGTACACCCGGACAGCCTTATGACGGCTACACCTTC. This gives the protein CASGTPGQPYDGYTF.

CDR3 amino acids: CASTPGGQGNQPQHF. For the CDR3, the DNA is TGTGCCAGCACTCCAGGGGGGCAGGGCAATCAGCCCCAGCATTTT. The rearrangement links TRBV28 to TRBJ1-5; the match to TRBD1 covers 7 bases. In germline, CDR1 is MDHEN, CDR2 SYDVKM. V was clipped by 7 bases and J by 2 bases; unmatched bases: 8. This CDR3 has 15 amino acids.

This rearrangement joins TRBV18 to TRBJ1-1; D is uncertain. The V and J ends lost 6 bases and 4 bases respectively, with 12 bases between them. Germline assignment: CDR1 KGHSH and CDR2 LQKENI. CDR3 size: 13 residues. The chain's CDR3 is CASSGRQSTEAFF. CDR3 DNA: TGTGCCAGCTCCGGGAGGCAGAGCACTGAAGCTTTCTTT.

CDR3 protein: CASSPAGNTEAFF. CDR3 DNA: TGTGCCAGCAGCCCCGCAGGGAACACTGAAGCTTTCTTT. This chain joins TRBV12-3 or TRBV12-4 and TRBJ1-1; D gene uncertain. Between the trimmed V and J ends, which lost 6 bases and 1 base, there was a span of 9 bases. CDR3 size: 13 residues.

This clone appeared a few times. V usage is TRBV5-1 and J usage is TRBJ1-3; D remains unclear. This CDR3 region has 14 residues. Trimming took 0 bases from V and 3 from J, leaving 7 bases between them. CDR1 and CDR2 from the germline V gene are SGHRS and YFSETQ. CDR3 nucleotide sequence: TGCGCCAGCAGCTTGGACGCGGATGGAAACACCATATATTTT. It yields the protein CASSLDADGNTIYF.

The sample holds a few counts of this clone. The DNA of the CDR3 is TGTGCCAGCAGCTTGCCCGGGACAGGGGATGGCTATGGCTACACCTTC. Its translation: CASSLPGTGDGYGYTF. The chain employs TRBV5-6 and TRBJ1-2; 10 bases align to TRBD1. There are 16 residues in the CDR3. With 1 base clipped from V and 4 bases from J, the junction kept 7 bases outside the gene matches. Germline V gene lookup returns CDR1 SGHDT and CDR2 YYEEEE. The full variable domain, in which reference TRBV5-6 and TRBJ1-2 provide the parts outside the CDR3, is DAGVTQSPTHLIKTRGQQVTLRCSPKSGHDTVSWYQQALGQGPQFIFQYYEEEERQRGNFPDRFSGHQFPNYSSELNVNALLLGDSALYLCASSLPGTGDGYGYTFGSGTRLTVV.

The V and J genes are TRBV7-9 and TRBJ2-5; 13 nucleotides line up with TRBD2. CDR3 length: 17 residues. Losses at the gene ends were 5 bases for V and 3 bases for J; bases not matched to a gene: 9. The germline CDR1 and CDR2 sequences are SEHNR and FQNEAQ (reference sequence). The CDR3 reads CASSRKGLAGLEETQYF. In DNA, the CDR3 is TGTGCCAGCAGCCGGAAGGGACTAGCGGGGTTAGAAGAGACCCAGTACTTC. Filled out from reference TRBV7-9 and TRBJ2-5, the complete variable domain reads DTGVSQNPRHKITKRGQNVTFRCDPISEHNRLYWYRQTLGQGPEFLTYFQNEAQLEKSRLLSDRFSAERPKGSFSTLEIQRTEQGDSAMYLCASSRKGLAGLEETQYFGPGTRLLVL.

The chain joins TRBV18 to TRBJ2-7; the match to TRBD2 covers 10 bases. CDR1 and CDR2 from the germline V gene are KGHSH and LQKENI. V lost 1 base and J lost 3; bases outside the gene matches: 3. This CDR3 region has 15 residues. The CDR3 DNA reads as TGTGCCAGCTCACCACTAGCGGGAGGTAACTACGAGCAGTACTTC. The encoded protein is CASSPLAGGNYEQYF.

This clone has more than one count but fewer than ten. This rearrangement joins TRBV6-6 to TRBJ1-5; D is ambiguous. The CDR3 spans 13 residues. CDR1 and CDR2 (germline): MNHNY, SVGAGI (reference sequence). V was clipped by 7 bases and J by 5 bases, with 12 bases between them. CDR3 DNA: TGTGCCAGCACTCTCCTCGGGGATCAGCCCCAGCATTTT. This codes for CASTLLGDQPQHF.